This T cell receptor beta chain was identified in a study of PD-1 blockade in classical Hodgkin lymphoma. Using immunoSEQ multiplex PCR, the repertoire was profiled, and TCRdb retains in-frame clones only, with some absent. The repertoire holds about 110,000 clones, with roughly nine tenths as singletons. All the patients suffered relapse after autologous stem cell transplantation, and brentuximab vedotin exposure differed. Sequenced here: peripheral blood mononuclear cells (PBMCs), sampled before the second cycle of nivolumab. This clonotype originated in a human donor with classical Hodgkin lymphoma.

The CDR3 region is CASERERYEQYF. The CDR3 DNA is TGTGCCAGCGAGCGGGAGAGATACGAGCAGTACTTC. The chain is built from TRBV2 and TRBJ2-5, with 8 bases identical to TRBD2. The closer fit of TRBJ2-7 to the DNA end suggests the J call may be wrong. The CDR3 sequence is 12 residues long. Per the germline V gene, CDR1 is SNHLY and CDR2 is FYNNEI.